The 25 T cell receptor beta chains listed next were all sequenced from one sample in a study of blood T cells in healthy people across ages. Using a J-beta primer mix together with a sample-barcoded 5' primer, a second PCR was run for 7 to 11 cycles. TCRdb reprocessed the 5' RACE reads with MiXCR, giving one entry per CDR3 protein. The sample holds 1.5 million to 2 million distinct CDR3 sequences, over 25% seen once. Sequencing was done on a sample of blood. The receptor source for this set is a woman in her twenties or thirties in good health.

This clonotype was seen repeatedly, ten times or more. The genes are TRBV24-1 and TRBJ2-7; 11 positions agree with TRBD1. The junction had 5 bases not matched to a gene; V was cut back by 2 bases and J by 6 bases. The CDR3 has 15 amino acids. CDR1 KGHDR and CDR2 SFDVKD come from the germline V gene. CDR3 sequence reads: CATSDYGQGAGEQYF. DNA of the CDR3: TGTGCCACCAGTGATTACGGACAGGGGGCTGGCGAGCAGTACTTC.

This clonotype came up once. The V gene is TRBV11-2, the J gene TRBJ2-5; tentatively, D is TRBD2 (6 bases). Germline V gene data show CDR1 as SGHAT and CDR2 as FQNNGV. Trimming removed 3 bases from V and 1 base from J, with 12 bases in between. CDR3 length equals 15 residues. CDR3 sequence reads: CASSFLASIQETQYF. The DNA for the CDR3 is TGTGCCAGCAGCTTCCTAGCGAGTATCCAAGAGACCCAGTACTTC.

The J gene is TRBJ2-5, the V gene TRBV27; 15 nucleotides agree with TRBD2. Per germline, CDR1 MNHEY and CDR2 SMNVEV (reference sequence). This CDR3 is 16 amino acids long. V trimming: 7 bases; J trimming: 5 bases; junction bases outside the gene matches: 8. The CDR3 DNA follows: TGTGCCAGCAAACCCCGGGGACTAGCGGGAGGTGAGACCCAGTACTTC. This gives the protein CASKPRGLAGGETQYF.

This clonotype was seen at least ten times. The chain carries TRBV10-3 and TRBJ2-1, with a possible D match to TRBD2 (6 bases). Per the germline V gene, CDR1 is ENHRY and CDR2 is SYGVKD. The CDR3 covers 17 residues. The V gene lost 0 bases and the J gene lost 9 bases, with 21 bases spanning the gap. The CDR3 nucleotides are TGTGCCATCAGTGAGTCGACTTGGAGAGGGCAGGGAGGTGAGCAGTTCTTC. Translating it yields CAISESTWRGQGGEQFF.

The J gene is TRBJ2-7, the V gene TRBV5-5; no clear D gene. Trimming removed 0 bases at V and 3 bases at J, with 10 bases between. The CDR3 contains 14 residues. CDR1 and CDR2 from the germline V gene are SGHKS and YYEKEE (reference sequence). The CDR3 region is CASSLGLLGYEQYF. DNA of the CDR3: TGTGCCAGCAGCTTGGGGCTTTTGGGCTACGAGCAGTACTTC.

A remark on this clonotype: An end of the junction differs from the germline gene, which may be a read error. The rearrangement uses TRBV7-9 and TRBJ1-1; perhaps TRBD1 as D (6 bases). CDR1 and CDR2 (germline): SEHNR, FQNEAQ (reference sequence). CDR3 length: 15 amino acids. In nucleotides, the CDR3 is TGTGCCAGCAGCTTAGCGCCAGGGGCGAGTACTGAAGCGTTCTTT. This encodes CASSLAPGASTEAFF.

This clonotype was detected a few times. It may be a read error: a sequence one base away is much more abundant. The CDR3 bases are TGCAGTGCAGATAGTAGGGGCTTAGGAGAGACCCAGTACTTC. This gives the protein CSADSRGLGETQYF. The chain has TRBV20-1 and TRBJ2-5; tentatively, D is TRBD1 (5 bases). V was clipped by 6 bases and J by 4 bases, with 18 bases between them. The CDR3 is 14 amino acids. Germline assignment: CDR1 DFQATT and CDR2 SNEGSKA (reference sequence).

This clonotype was counted only a few times. The J gene is TRBJ2-1, the V gene TRBV7-6; 10 nucleotides agree with TRBD2. This CDR3 has 16 amino acids. Germline CDR1 and CDR2: SGHVS and FNYEAQ. Trimming cost V 1 base and J 7 bases; bases outside gene matches: 7. CDR3 sequence: CASSLGLAGAGNEQFF. The CDR3 bases are TGTGCCAGCAGCTTAGGGCTAGCGGGAGCCGGGAATGAGCAGTTCTTC.

V gene TRBV29-1 combines with J gene TRBJ2-5, with no clear D. V gave up 4 bases and J gave up 11 bases, with 29 bases separating them. The CDR3 covers 16 residues. Germline-derived CDR1 and CDR2 are SQVTM and ANQGSEA. Here the CDR3 DNA reads TGCAGCGTTGTGGCAGGTGGTGGAATTGGTGGCAATGAGCAGTACTTC. This translates into CSVVAGGGIGGNEQYF.

J is TRBJ2-3 and V is TRBV25-1, with D unclear. The V gene lost 3 bases and the J gene lost 7 bases, with 17 bases spanning the gap. The CDR3 is 15 residues long. CDR1 and CDR2 (germline): MGHDK, SYGVNS. Here the CDR3 reads CASSDVGLVGNTQYF. The CDR3 DNA is TGTGCCAGCAGTGACGTAGGCCTCGTGGGAAATACGCAGTATTTT.

This clonotype was observed many times. This rearrangement joins TRBV28 to TRBJ2-7, with 10 nucleotides matching TRBD2. Germline V CDR1 and CDR2: MDHEN, SYDVKM. Trimming at V came to 5 bases and at J to 0 bases, leaving 4 bases not matched to a gene. This CDR3 is built from 15 residues. In DNA, the CDR3 is TGTGCCAGCAGTCCCCGACTAGCGGGCTCCTACGAGCAGTACTTC. Translation gives CASSPRLAGSYEQYF.

This clonotype was recorded at least ten times. This chain uses TRBV10-3 with TRBJ2-5; D is uncertain. Germline V gene lookup returns CDR1 ENHRY and CDR2 SYGVKD. V lost 4 bases, J lost 3 bases, and 9 bases lay in between. The CDR3 is 13 amino acids. The CDR3, as DNA: TGTGCCATCAGTGCGGGTGAAGAAGAGACCCAGTACTTC. It codes for CAISAGEEETQYF.

Only a few counts were recorded for this clonotype. The chain combines TRBV15 with TRBJ1-5; D not certain. V gave up 0 bases and J gave up 3 bases, with 3 bases separating them. This CDR3 is built from 13 residues. Germline CDR1 is LNHNV and CDR2 is YYDKDF (reference sequence). The CDR3 protein is CATSRDPNQPQHF. CDR3 in DNA: TGTGCCACCAGCAGAGATCCCAATCAGCCCCAGCATTTT.

This clonotype was counted between two and nine times. This sequence joins TRBV5-6 and TRBJ2-4; 8 bases are shared with TRBD2. The closer fit of TRBJ2-7 to the DNA end suggests the J call may be wrong. This CDR3 has 14 amino acids. Germline V gene lookup returns CDR1 SGHDT and CDR2 YYEEEE. The CDR3 loop is CASNLRTSIDEQYF. Here the CDR3 DNA reads TGTGCCAGCAACCTGCGGACTAGCATCGACGAGCAGTACTTC.

Notes on this clonotype: Being one base from a much bigger clone, this may be a read error. The rearrangement joins TRBV7-3 to TRBJ2-5; D is perhaps TRBD2 (5 bases). The germline CDR1 and CDR2 sequences are SGHTA and FQGTGA. The CDR3 runs to 13 residues. The DNA of the CDR3 is TGTACCAGCAGCGAGGGTCCCCAAGAGACCCAGTACTTC. This encodes CTSSEGPQETQYF.

The J gene is TRBJ1-4, the V gene TRBV14, with D possibly matching TRBD1 (5 bases). The CDR3 covers 16 residues. V lost 3 bases, J lost 8 bases, and 19 bases lay in between. The germline gives CDR1 SGHDN, CDR2 FVKESK. CDR3 sequence (DNA): TGTGCCAGCAGCCAGCGATCGGGCGGGGGAGCCGAAAAACTGTTTTTT. Translating it yields CASSQRSGGGAEKLFF.

The genes are TRBV4-3 and TRBJ2-7, with D hard to call. Per the germline V gene, CDR1 is LGHNA and CDR2 is YSLEER. This CDR3 is 15 amino acids long. Between the trimmed V and J ends, which lost 0 bases and 4 bases, there was a span of 13 bases. DNA of the CDR3: TGCGCCAGCAGCCAAGATCCCACCTCATATTACGAGCAGTACTTC. Translating it yields CASSQDPTSYYEQYF.

The chain carries TRBV7-9 and TRBJ2-7, with D hard to call. The germline V gene encodes CDR1 SEHNR and CDR2 FQNEAQ (reference sequence). V lost 4 bases, J lost 7 bases, and 11 bases lay in between. This CDR3 has 12 residues. The CDR3 region is CASSSWLSEQYF. The CDR3 DNA sequence: TGTGCCAGCAGCTCCTGGTTGAGTGAGCAGTACTTC. The full variable domain, its missing parts supplied by reference TRBV7-9 and TRBJ2-7, is DTGVSQNPRHKITKRGQNVTFRCDPISEHNRLYWYRQTLGQGPEFLTYFQNEAQLEKSRLLSDRFSAERPKGSFSTLEIQRTEQGDSAMYLCASSSWLSEQYFGPGTRLTVT.

A single count supports this clonotype. V gene TRBV7-2 combines with J gene TRBJ1-1; 7 bases are a match to TRBD1. The length of the CDR3 is 15 residues. V shed 4 bases, J shed 4 bases, and the junction held 9 bases outside the gene matches. The germline V gene has CDR1 SGHTA and CDR2 FQGNSA. The chain's CDR3 is CASSSQTGIVTEAFF. The DNA of the CDR3 is TGTGCCAGCAGCTCCCAGACAGGGATAGTCACTGAAGCTTTCTTT.

J is TRBJ2-2 and V is TRBV9; D might be TRBD2 (5 bases). Trimming took off 0 bases at V and 7 bases at J, with 7 bases between the two ends. In germline, CDR1 is SGDLS, CDR2 YYNGEE. The CDR3 consists of 13 residues. CDR3 residues: CASSVAGDGELFF. Here the CDR3 DNA reads TGTGCCAGCAGCGTAGCCGGGGACGGGGAGCTGTTTTTT.

Concerning this clonotype itself: A much more abundant neighbour one base away suggests this may be a read error. The J gene is TRBJ2-7, the V gene TRBV9; D is undetermined. The CDR3 has 13 amino acids. CDR1 and CDR2 (germline): SGDLS, YYNGEE. V was trimmed by 3 bases and J by 4 bases, leaving 11 bases between them. CDR3 DNA sequence: TGTGCCAGCAGCGACCTTGAATTTTACGAGCAGTACTTC. Amino acid sequence: CASSDLEFYEQYF.

This clonotype was seen a few times. The rearrangement joins TRBV2 to TRBJ2-1; 8 positions match TRBD2. The V gene end was trimmed by 5 bases and the J gene end by 9 bases; junction bases not matched to a gene: 12. The CDR3 spans 15 residues. The germline V gene encodes CDR1 SNHLY and CDR2 FYNNEI. The CDR3 DNA reads as TGTGCCAGCAGTAGGGCGGGAGGCTCATTGGGTGAGCAGTTCTTC. Its translation is CASSRAGGSLGEQFF.

In this sample, this clonotype turned up many times. This chain connects TRBV4-1 to TRBJ2-7; the D gene is possibly TRBD2 (6 bases). CDR1 and CDR2 (germline): MGHRA, YSYEKL. This CDR3 comprises 16 residues. V was trimmed by 1 base and J by 4 bases, leaving 17 bases between them. The DNA of the CDR3 is TGCGCCAGCAGCCAAGTACGGGGGATAGGGCGGTACGAGCAGTACTTC. Translating it yields CASSQVRGIGRYEQYF.

This clonotype was seen many times. The chain recombines TRBV3-1 with TRBJ1-2; unclear D gene. Trimming cost V 1 base and J 4 bases, with 13 bases left between them. Germline CDR1 and CDR2: LGHDT and YNNKEL (reference sequence). CDR3 length: 15 residues. The CDR3 DNA sequence: TGTGCCAGCAGCCAAGCGGCAAGGGTAGGCTATGGCTACACCTTC. This sequence encodes CASSQAARVGYGYTF. Supplemented by reference TRBV3-1 and TRBJ1-2, the full variable domain reads DTAVSQTPKYLVTQMGNDKSIKCEQNLGHDTMYWYKQDSKKFLKIMFSYNNKELIINETVPNRFSPKSPDKAHLNLHINSLELGDSAVYFCASSQAARVGYGYTFGSGTRLTVV.

A few counts support this clonotype. V usage is TRBV2 and J usage is TRBJ2-2; TRBD1 is a possible D gene (7 bases). Looked up from germline, CDR1 is SNHLY and CDR2 is FYNNEI. The CDR3 is 14 amino acids. Trimming removed 8 bases from V and 2 bases from J, with 12 bases in between. The CDR3 bases are TGTGCCAGCTTGGAGGGGGCAAACACCGGGGAGCTGTTTTTT. Its protein product is CASLEGANTGELFF.